This TCR beta chain is from a study of Ad26.COV2.S vaccination and SARS-CoV-2 variants. Background on the study: Dosing was one shot or two shots 56 days apart.

Germline CDR1 is LNHDA and CDR2 is SQIVND (reference sequence). The CDR3 covers 17 residues. J was trimmed by 6 bases and V by 1 base; bases with no gene match: 10. Study-wide results and limits: Overall T cell responses may have been underestimated by the analyses of TCR breadth and depth.

Concerning this clone itself: No antigen is known for it.

As for treatment: over 15 received Ad26.COV2.S at low or high dose, single or two shots; roughly 5 received placebo; per-sample allocation not given. The investigators took samples on day 63 after the first vaccine or placebo injection. The sample came from a Boston adult aged 18-55 years. Ad26 vector vaccine expressed Wuhan-strain SARS-CoV-2 spike. TCRdb's copy holds only in-frame clones and misses some; the assay was immunoSEQ multiplex PCR. This table holds about 400,000 clones, approximately 90% found once. This TCR was sampled from a person between 18 and 65 years old who received the Ad26.COV2.S COVID-19 vaccine or a placebo. The V and J genes are TRBV19 and TRBJ2-3; TRBD2 aligns across 10 bases. The starting material was peripheral blood, obtained in a trial of Ad26.COV2.S vaccine versus placebo. CDR3 residues: CASSIALAGARGDTQYF. DNA of the CDR3: TGTGCCAGTAGTATAGCGCTAGCGGGGGCCCGAGGGGATACGCAGTATTTT.